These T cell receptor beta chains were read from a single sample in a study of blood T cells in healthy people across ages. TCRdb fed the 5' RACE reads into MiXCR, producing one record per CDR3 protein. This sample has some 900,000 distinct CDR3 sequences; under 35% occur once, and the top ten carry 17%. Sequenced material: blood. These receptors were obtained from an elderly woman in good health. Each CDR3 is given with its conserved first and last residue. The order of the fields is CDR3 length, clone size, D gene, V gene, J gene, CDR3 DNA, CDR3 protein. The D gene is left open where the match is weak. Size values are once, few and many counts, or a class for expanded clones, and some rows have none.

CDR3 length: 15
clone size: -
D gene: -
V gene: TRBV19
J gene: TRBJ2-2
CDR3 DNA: TGTGCCAGTAGTATAGTAGGGTCATCCACCGGGGAGCTGTTTTTT
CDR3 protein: CASSIVGSSTGELFF

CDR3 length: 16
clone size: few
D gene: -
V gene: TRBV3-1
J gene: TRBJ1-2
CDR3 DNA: TGTGCCAGCAGCCCAGTGATCTTGAAGGCTAACTATGGCTACACCTTC
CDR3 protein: CASSPVILKANYGYTF

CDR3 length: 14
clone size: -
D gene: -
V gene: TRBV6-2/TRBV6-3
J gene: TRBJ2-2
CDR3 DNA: TGTGCCAGCGGTCACAGGGAAGGGGCCGGGGAGCTGTTTTTT
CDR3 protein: CASGHREGAGELFF

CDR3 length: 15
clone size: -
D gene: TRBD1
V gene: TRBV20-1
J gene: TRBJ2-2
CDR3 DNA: TGCAGTGCTAGGAGGGACAGCGCGAACACCGGGGAGCTGTTTTTT
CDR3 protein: CSARRDSANTGELFF

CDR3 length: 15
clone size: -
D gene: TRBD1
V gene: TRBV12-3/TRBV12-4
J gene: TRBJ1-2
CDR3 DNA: TGTGCCAGCAGTTTAATTGCCAGGGGGCTGAGTGGCTACACCTTC
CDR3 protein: CASSLIARGLSGYTF

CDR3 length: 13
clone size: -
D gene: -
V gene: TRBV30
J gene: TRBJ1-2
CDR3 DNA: TGTGCCTGGAGTATAACGGGTAAAAATGGCTACACCTTC
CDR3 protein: CAWSITGKNGYTF

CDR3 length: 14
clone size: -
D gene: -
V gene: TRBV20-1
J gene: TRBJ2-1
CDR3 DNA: TGCAGTGCTCATCGCAGGGGGGCAATCGATGAGCAGTTCTTC
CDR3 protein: CSAHRRGAIDEQFF

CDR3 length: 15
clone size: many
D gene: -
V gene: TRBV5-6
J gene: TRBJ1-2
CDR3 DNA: TGTGCCAGCAGCTTGGAGGCAGGACTAGTCTATGGCTACACCTTC
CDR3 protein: CASSLEAGLVYGYTF

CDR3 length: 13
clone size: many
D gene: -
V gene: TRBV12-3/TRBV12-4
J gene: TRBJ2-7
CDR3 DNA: TGTGCCAGCAGCCCGGGGCCGGCGGGGGAGCAGTACTTC
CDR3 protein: CASSPGPAGEQYF

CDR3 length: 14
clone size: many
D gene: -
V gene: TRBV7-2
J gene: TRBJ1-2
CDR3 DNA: TGTGCCAGCAGCCCAGGGACTGAACCATATGGCTACACCTTC
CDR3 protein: CASSPGTEPYGYTF

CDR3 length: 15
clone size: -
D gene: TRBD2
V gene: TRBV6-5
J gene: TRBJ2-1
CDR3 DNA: TGTGCCAGCAGTGGAAGACTAGCGGCCTACAATGAGCAGTTCTTC
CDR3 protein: CASSGRLAAYNEQFF

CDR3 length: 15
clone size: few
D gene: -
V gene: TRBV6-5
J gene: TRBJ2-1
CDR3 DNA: TGTGCCAGCAGGCGGACTGGCGGTTCTTACAATGAGCAGTTCTTC
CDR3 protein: CASRRTGGSYNEQFF

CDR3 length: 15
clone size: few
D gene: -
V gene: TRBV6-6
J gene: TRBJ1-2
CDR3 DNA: TGTGCCAGCAGTTACTCGTCAGGGCTTACGAGTGGCTACACCTTC
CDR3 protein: CASSYSSGLTSGYTF

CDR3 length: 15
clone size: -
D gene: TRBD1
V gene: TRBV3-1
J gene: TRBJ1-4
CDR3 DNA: TGTGCCAGCAGCCTTCACAGGGGAGCTAATGAAAAACTGTTTTTT
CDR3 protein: CASSLHRGANEKLFF

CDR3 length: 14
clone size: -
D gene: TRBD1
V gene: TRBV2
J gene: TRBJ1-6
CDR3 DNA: TGTGCTTCGCAGGGGGGGTTCTATAATTCACCCCTCCACTTT
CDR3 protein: CASQGGFYNSPLHF

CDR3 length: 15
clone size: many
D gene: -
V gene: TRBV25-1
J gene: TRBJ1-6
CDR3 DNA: TGTGCCAGCAGTGAACAGGGCCCCGGGAATTCACCCCTCCACTTT
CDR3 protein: CASSEQGPGNSPLHF

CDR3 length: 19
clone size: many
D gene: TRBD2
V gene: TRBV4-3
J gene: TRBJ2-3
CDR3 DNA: TGCGCCAGCAGCCACAGGGTTACTAGCGGGGGGCAATCCACAGATACGCAGTATTTT
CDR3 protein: CASSHRVTSGGQSTDTQYF

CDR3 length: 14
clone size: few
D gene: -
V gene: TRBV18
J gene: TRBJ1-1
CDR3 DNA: TGTGCCAGCTCACCTAACGGTCCGACGGTTGAAGCTTTCTTT
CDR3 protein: CASSPNGPTVEAFF

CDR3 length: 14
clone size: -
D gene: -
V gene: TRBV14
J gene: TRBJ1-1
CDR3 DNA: TGTGCCAGCAGCCAACACAGGTCTAACACTGAAGCTTTCTTT
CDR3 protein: CASSQHRSNTEAFF

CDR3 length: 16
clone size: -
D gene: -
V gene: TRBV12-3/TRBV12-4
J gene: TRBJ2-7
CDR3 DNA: TGTGCCAGCAGGTCGCTCATGGGAGGATCCTACAATGAGCAGTACTTC
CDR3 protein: CASRSLMGGSYNEQYF

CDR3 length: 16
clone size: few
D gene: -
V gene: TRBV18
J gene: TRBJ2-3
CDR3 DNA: TGTGCCAGCTCACCACCTAGGTCCTATGGCACAGATACGCAGTATTTT
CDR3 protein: CASSPPRSYGTDTQYF

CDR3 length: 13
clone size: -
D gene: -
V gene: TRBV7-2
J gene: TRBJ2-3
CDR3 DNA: TGTGCCAGCGAAGGGCAGGACACAGATACGCAGTATTTT
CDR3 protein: CASEGQDTDTQYF

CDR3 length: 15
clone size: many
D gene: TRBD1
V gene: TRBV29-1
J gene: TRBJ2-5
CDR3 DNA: TGCAGCGTTGCCCTCCGGACAGGGGCGAGAGAGACCCAGTACTTC
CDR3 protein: CSVALRTGARETQYF

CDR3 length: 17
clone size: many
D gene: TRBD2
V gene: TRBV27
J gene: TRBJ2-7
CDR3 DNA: TGTGCCAGCAGTCCGTCACGTTTAGCGGGGGGGCCGTTAAAGCAGTACTTC
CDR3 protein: CASSPSRLAGGPLKQYF

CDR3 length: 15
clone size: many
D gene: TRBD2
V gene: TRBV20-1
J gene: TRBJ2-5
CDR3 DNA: TGCAGTGCTACTGATCTAGCGGGGGGTCGAGAGACCCAGTACTTC
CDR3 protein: CSATDLAGGRETQYF

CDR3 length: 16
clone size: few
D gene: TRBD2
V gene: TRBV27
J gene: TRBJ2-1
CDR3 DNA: TGTGCCAGCAGAATAATCGGGGGGAACTCCTACAATGAGCAGTTCTTC
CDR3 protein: CASRIIGGNSYNEQFF

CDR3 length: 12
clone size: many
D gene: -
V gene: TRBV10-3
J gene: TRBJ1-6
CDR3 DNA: TGTGCCATCAGTGAGACCAATTCACCCCTCCACTTT
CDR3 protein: CAISETNSPLHF

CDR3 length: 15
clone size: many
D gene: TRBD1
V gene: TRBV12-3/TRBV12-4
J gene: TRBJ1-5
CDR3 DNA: TGTGCCAGCAGCTATCCCGGGACAGGGGCTCAGCCCCAGCATTTT
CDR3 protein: CASSYPGTGAQPQHF

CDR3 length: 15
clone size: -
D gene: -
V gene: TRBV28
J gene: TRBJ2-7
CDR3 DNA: TGTGCCAGCAGTTTTTCGGACAGAATTTACCACGAGCAGTACTTC
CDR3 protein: CASSFSDRIYHEQYF

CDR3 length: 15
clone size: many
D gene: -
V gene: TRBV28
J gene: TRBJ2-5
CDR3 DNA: TGTGCCAGCAGTAAGGAGGGGCAGTACCAAGAGACCCAGTACTTC
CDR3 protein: CASSKEGQYQETQYF

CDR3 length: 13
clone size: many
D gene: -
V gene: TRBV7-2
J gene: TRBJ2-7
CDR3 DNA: TGTGCCAGCAGCTTAAATCGGATCTACGAGCAGTACTTC
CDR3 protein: CASSLNRIYEQYF

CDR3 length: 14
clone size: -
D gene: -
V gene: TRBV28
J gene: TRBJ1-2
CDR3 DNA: TGTGCCAGCAGTTTATCAGGGGCCCAGTATGGCTACACCTTC
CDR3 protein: CASSLSGAQYGYTF

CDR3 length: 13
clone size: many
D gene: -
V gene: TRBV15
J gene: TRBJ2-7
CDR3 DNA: TGTGCCACCAGCAGAGATCGGTCCTACGAGCAGTACTTC
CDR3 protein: CATSRDRSYEQYF

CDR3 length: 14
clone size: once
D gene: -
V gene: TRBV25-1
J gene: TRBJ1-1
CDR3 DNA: TGTGCCAGCAGTGACCCCAGGGGAAACACTGAAGCTTTCTTT
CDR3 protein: CASSDPRGNTEAFF

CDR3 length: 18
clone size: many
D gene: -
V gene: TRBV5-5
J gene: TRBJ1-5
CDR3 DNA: TGTGCCAGCAGCCTTACGACAGGACCCCCCCCCTCGGATCAGCCCCAGCATTTT
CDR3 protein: CASSLTTGPPPSDQPQHF

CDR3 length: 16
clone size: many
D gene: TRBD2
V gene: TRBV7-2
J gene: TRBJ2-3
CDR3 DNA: TGTGCCAGCAGATTAGAGCGGGGGAGAACCACAGATACGCAGTATTTT
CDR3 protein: CASRLERGRTTDTQYF

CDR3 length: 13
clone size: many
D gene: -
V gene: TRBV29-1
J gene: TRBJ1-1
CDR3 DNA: TGCAGGGCGAGGGCAGATATGAACACTGAAGCTTTCTTT
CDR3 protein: CRARADMNTEAFF

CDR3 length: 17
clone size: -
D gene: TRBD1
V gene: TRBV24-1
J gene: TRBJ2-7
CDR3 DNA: TGTGCCACCAGTGACCCTTTGGGGGACAGGGGGTACTACGAGCAGTACTTC
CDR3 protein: CATSDPLGDRGYYEQYF